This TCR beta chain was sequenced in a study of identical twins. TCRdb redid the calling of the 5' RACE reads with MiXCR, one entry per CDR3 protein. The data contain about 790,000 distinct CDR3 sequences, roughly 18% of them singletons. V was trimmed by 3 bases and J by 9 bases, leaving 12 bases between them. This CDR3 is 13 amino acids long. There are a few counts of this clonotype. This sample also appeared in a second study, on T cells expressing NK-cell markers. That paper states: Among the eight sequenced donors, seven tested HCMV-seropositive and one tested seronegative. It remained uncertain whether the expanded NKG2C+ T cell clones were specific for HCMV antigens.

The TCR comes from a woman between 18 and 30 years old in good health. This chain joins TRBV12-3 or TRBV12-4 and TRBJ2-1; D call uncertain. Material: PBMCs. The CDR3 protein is CASSFHEGSEQFF. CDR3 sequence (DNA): TGTGCCAGCAGTTTTCACGAAGGATCTGAGCAGTTCTTC.